The next 17 T cell receptor beta chains were all read from a single sample in a study of blood T cells in healthy people across ages. Using a J-beta primer mix together with a sample-barcoded 5' primer, a second PCR was run for about 7 to 12 cycles. In TCRdb, the 5' RACE reads were re-called with MiXCR into one record per CDR3 protein. Among over 1,500,000 distinct CDR3 sequences listed, approximately 40% were seen once. The sample consisted of blood. All receptors derive from a human donor in good health.

This clonotype was observed a handful of times. The chain employs TRBV9 and TRBJ2-3; D is possibly TRBD1 (6 bases). The germline V gene encodes CDR1 SGDLS and CDR2 YYNGEE. The CDR3 is 14 residues long. V was clipped by 3 bases and J by 4 bases, with 12 bases between them. The CDR3, as DNA: TGTGCCAGCAGCGCCCTGAGGGGGTCAGATACGCAGTATTTT. It specifies CASSALRGSDTQYF. Combining the CDR3 with reference TRBV9 and TRBJ2-3 gives the whole variable domain DSGVTQTPKHLITATGQRVTLRCSPRSGDLSVYWYQQSLDQGLQFLIQYYNGEERAKGNILERFSAQQFPDLHSELNLSSLELGDSALYFCASSALRGSDTQYFGPGTRLTVL.

V and J are TRBV2 and TRBJ1-5; D is unclear. The CDR3 has 13 residues. CDR1 and CDR2 from the germline V gene are SNHLY and FYNNEI. V was clipped by 6 bases and J by 5 bases, with 11 bases between them. CDR3 in DNA: TGTGCCAGCAGGGACGGATGGGATCAGCCCCAGCATTTT. It translates to CASRDGWDQPQHF.

The rearrangement joins TRBV7-2 to TRBJ2-5; maybe TRBD1 (6 bases). This CDR3 region has 14 residues. V lost 5 bases and J 4 bases, leaving 14 bases between the germline ends. Germline loops: CDR1 SGHTA, CDR2 FQGNSA. The CDR3 nucleotides read TGTGCCAGCAGCAGGAACAGGGATGGAGAGACCCAGTACTTC. Translation: CASSRNRDGETQYF.

This clonotype turned up a few times. The chain employs TRBV7-8 and TRBJ2-2; 8 bases fit TRBD2. The CDR3 runs 18 residues. Trimming removed 2 bases from V and 0 bases from J; junction bases left unmatched: 8. Germline CDR1 reads SGHVS; CDR2 reads FQNEAQ. CDR3 DNA: TGTGCCAGCAGCTTATTAGCCAGCGGGGGAGCGAACACCGGGGAGCTGTTTTTT. The encoded protein is CASSLLASGGANTGELFF. The entire variable domain, with the rest obtained from reference TRBV7-8 and TRBJ2-2, is as follows: GAGVSQSPRYKVAKRGQDVALRCDPISGHVSLFWYQQALGQGPEFLTYFQNEAQLDKSGLPSDRFFAERPEGSVSTLKIQRTQQEDSAVYLCASSLLASGGANTGELFFGEGSRLTVL.

This clonotype was seen only a few times. The J gene is TRBJ1-2, the V gene TRBV20-1, with 9 bases fitting TRBD1. This CDR3 has 16 residues. V lost 1 base, J lost 4 bases, and 10 bases stayed unmatched. CDR1 is DFQATT, CDR2 SNEGSKA, per germline (reference sequence). In DNA form, the CDR3 reads TGCAGTGCTAGAGCCAGGACAGGGGCCAGAGGCTATGGCTACACCTTC. Its protein is CSARARTGARGYGYTF.

The V gene is TRBV6-2 or TRBV6-3, the J gene TRBJ2-1; D is perhaps TRBD2 (5 bases). This CDR3 is built from 12 residues. Germline CDR1 is MNHEY and CDR2 is SVGEGT. Trimming took off 6 bases at V and 5 bases at J, with 8 bases between the two ends. CDR3 protein: CASSHGDNEQFF. The CDR3 DNA reads as TGTGCCAGCAGCCACGGGGACAATGAGCAGTTCTTC.

The chain recombines TRBV5-1 with TRBJ2-7; 9 bases match TRBD2. Germline CDR1 SGHRS, CDR2 YFSETQ. This CDR3 comprises 15 residues. Trimming at V came to 4 bases and at J to 3 bases, leaving 8 bases not matched to a gene. The CDR3: CASSPAGGAGYEQYF. DNA for the CDR3: TGCGCCAGCAGCCCCGCGGGGGGGGCAGGCTACGAGCAGTACTTC.

The CDR3 here is CSADPLGGQPQHF. CDR3 in DNA: TGCAGTGCAGATCCCTTGGGAGGGCAGCCCCAGCATTTT. V usage is TRBV20-1 and J usage is TRBJ1-5, with unresolved D. V lost 6 bases and J 7 bases, leaving 16 bases between the germline ends. The CDR3 is 13 amino acids. Germline V gene sequence: CDR1 DFQATT, CDR2 SNEGSKA (reference sequence).

This chain uses TRBV20-1 with TRBJ2-7, with D tentatively TRBD1 (5 bases). This CDR3 comprises 12 residues. Per germline, CDR1 DFQATT and CDR2 SNEGSKA (reference sequence). CDR3 nucleotides: TGCAGCTTGACAGATAGCTCCTACGAGCAGTACTTC. Amino acid sequence: CSLTDSSYEQYF.

Regarding this clonotype: Its ends do not fully match the called genes, so a read error is possible. The chain is built from TRBV7-8 and TRBJ2-1; 7 bases line up with TRBD1. Per the germline V gene, CDR1 is SGHVS and CDR2 is FQNEAQ. The CDR3 has 15 amino acids. In DNA form, the CDR3 reads TGTGCCAGCAGCGTACGACAGGGTGCCTACAATGGGCAGTTCTTC. Protein product: CASSVRQGAYNGQFF.

For this clonotype: The junction and the germline gene differ at one end; a read error may be behind it. J is TRBJ2-1 and V is TRBV27; the D gene is possibly TRBD1 (5 bases). Germline V lookup: CDR1 MNHEY, CDR2 SMNVEV (reference sequence). The CDR3 has 16 amino acids. The CDR3 sequence is CASKGLLGVGINEQVF. CDR3 nucleotides: TGTGCCAGCAAAGGTCTTTTAGGGGTTGGTATCAATGAGCAGGTCTTC.

This clonotype was seen more than once but under ten times. Relative to the germline gene, one junction end is altered; a read error may explain this. This sequence joins TRBV2 and TRBJ1-1; D uncertain. Germline CDR1 and CDR2: SNHLY and FYNNEI. CDR3 size: 13 residues. In DNA, the CDR3 is TGCGCCAGCAGCGATCAGGTGAACACTGAAGCTTTCTTT. This sequence encodes CASSDQVNTEAFF.

This clonotype was counted only a few times. V gene TRBV7-2 combines with J gene TRBJ2-5; D remains ambiguous. Germline CDR1 and CDR2: SGHTA and FQGNSA. The CDR3 has 13 amino acids. The V end was cut by 5 bases, the J end by 8 bases, with 15 bases between. CDR3: CASSRDFVGTQYF. In DNA form, the CDR3 reads TGTGCCAGCAGCCGTGACTTTGTGGGTACCCAGTACTTC.

Points on this clonotype: One end of the junction fails to match germline, which may point to a read error. This chain connects TRBV6-2 or TRBV6-3 to TRBJ1-5; D possibly corresponds to TRBD1 (5 bases). The CDR3 runs to 14 residues. Germline loops: CDR1 MNHEY, CDR2 SVGEGT. The CDR3 nucleotides read TGTGCCAGCAGTTACCCGGGGGGGAATCGGCCCCAGCATTTT. Amino acid sequence: CASSYPGGNRPQHF.

The V and J genes are TRBV9 and TRBJ2-1, with 7 bases identical to TRBD2. V dropped 4 bases and J dropped 10; count of bases not matched to a gene: 11. The CDR3 is 14 residues long. CDR1 is SGDLS, CDR2 YYNGEE, per germline. CDR3 protein: CASSPAQGEGEQFF. The CDR3 coding sequence is TGTGCCAGCAGCCCCGCTCAAGGGGAGGGCGAGCAGTTCTTC.

The chain is built from TRBV7-9 and TRBJ2-1; no reliable D call. V was clipped by 0 bases and J by 0 bases, with 12 bases between them. Germline loops: CDR1 SEHNR, CDR2 FQNEAQ (reference sequence). The CDR3 loop spans 17 amino acids. CDR3 region: CASSLAFPSSSYNEQFF. CDR3 nucleotide sequence: TGTGCCAGCAGCTTAGCCTTCCCCTCCAGCTCCTACAATGAGCAGTTCTTC.

V gene TRBV7-2 combines with J gene TRBJ1-6, with D perhaps TRBD1 (5 bases). Trimming left V 1 base short and J 7 bases short, with 11 bases between. The CDR3 has 15 amino acids. The germline V gene encodes CDR1 SGHTA and CDR2 FQGNSA. CDR3 bases: TGTGCCAGCAGCTTAGAGGCAGGGAGGAATTCACCCCTCCACTTT. It is translated as CASSLEAGRNSPLHF.